Listed below are T cell receptor beta chains from one sample, sequenced in a study of response to subunit inactivated influenza vaccine. TCRdb fed the RT-PCR reads into MiXCR, producing one record per CDR3 protein. The profile covers more than 450,000 distinct CDR3 sequences, with 10% to 15% appearing a single time and approximately 10% taken by the ten largest. The sequenced sample was PBMCs from blood, obtained on the day of vaccination. These receptors were taken from a man in his forties or fifties who received an inactivated influenza vaccine. CDR3s include the opening cysteine and the closing phenylalanine or tryptophan. A D gene is named only where the DNA matches it firmly. Not all rows give a size; the values are once, few, many and, for expanded clones, a class.

>-|TRBV6-1|TRBJ1-1|TRBD1
TGTGCCAGCAAGGACAGGGGCGCGAACACTGAAGCTTTCTTT
CASKDRGANTEAFF
>few|TRBV6-2/TRBV6-3|TRBJ2-1|TRBD2
TGTGCCAGCAGTTACTGGCTAGCGGGAGCCTATGAGCAGTTCTTC
CASSYWLAGAYEQFF
>many|TRBV4-3|TRBJ2-7|-
TGCGCCAGCAGCCAAGATATTTCGTACGAGCAGTACTTC
CASSQDISYEQYF
>few|TRBV5-1|TRBJ1-2|TRBD1
TGCGCCAGCAGTTTACAACAGGGGCAGGATGGCTACACCTTC
CASSLQQGQDGYTF
>-|TRBV7-9|TRBJ2-1|TRBD2
TGTGCCAGCAGAGGGACTAGCGGGAGGCATGAGCAGTTCTTC
CASRGTSGRHEQFF
>many|TRBV12-3/TRBV12-4|TRBJ1-1|TRBD1
TGTGCCAGCAGGCCGGACAGGGGAGGTTTCACTGAAGCTTTCTTT
CASRPDRGGFTEAFF
>few|TRBV4-2|TRBJ2-3|TRBD2
TGTGCCAGCAGCCAACCGACTAGCGGGGGGGTCAGGGATACGCAGTATTTT
CASSQPTSGGVRDTQYF
>many|TRBV6-5|TRBJ2-1|TRBD2
TGTGCCAGCAGTTACTCGATAGGACTAGGGGCGGGTGAGCAGTTCTTC
CASSYSIGLGAGEQFF
>few|TRBV5-1|TRBJ2-3|-
TGCGCCAGCAGCTTGGAAGAGGGATCTACGCAGTATTTT
CASSLEEGSTQYF
>many|TRBV6-1|TRBJ2-7|TRBD1
TGTGCCAGCAGCCGAACCCGGGACAGGGTTTACTACGAGCAGTACTTC
CASSRTRDRVYYEQYF
>few|TRBV20-1|TRBJ1-2|TRBD1
TGCAGTGCTAGAGAGACAGGGGGCAACTATGGCTACACCTTC
CSARETGGNYGYTF
>-|TRBV10-3|TRBJ1-3|TRBD1
TGTGCCATCAGCAACAGGGGGCAAGGCTCTGGAAACACCATATATTTT
CAISNRGQGSGNTIYF
>-|TRBV18|TRBJ2-3|-
TGTGCCAGCTCACCAAGGGCGTCTAGCACAGATACGCAGTATTTT
CASSPRASSTDTQYF
>few|TRBV20-1|TRBJ2-1|TRBD2
TGCAGTGCTAGAGATTCCGCTAGCGGGAGGGCCGGCCGCAATGAGCAGTTCTTC
CSARDSASGRAGRNEQFF
>many|TRBV20-1|TRBJ2-1|-
TGCAGTGCTAGACTCCGGACGGACAATGAGCAGTTCTTC
CSARLRTDNEQFF
>few|TRBV6-1|TRBJ2-6|-
TGTGCCAGCAGTCCTATTCGGGGATCTGGGGCCAACGTCCTGACTTTC
CASSPIRGSGANVLTF
>few|TRBV15|TRBJ2-3|-
TGTGCCACCCTTTTGGGAAGCACAGATACGCAGTATTTT
CATLLGSTDTQYF
>-|TRBV7-9|TRBJ2-1|-
TGTGCCAGCAGCTTAATCTCGGTGGGTGAGCAGTTCTTC
CASSLISVGEQFF
>-|TRBV5-1|TRBJ2-7|-
TGCGCCAGCAGCTTGGTGGCAGGGACTGGCTCCTACGAGCAGTACTTC
CASSLVAGTGSYEQYF